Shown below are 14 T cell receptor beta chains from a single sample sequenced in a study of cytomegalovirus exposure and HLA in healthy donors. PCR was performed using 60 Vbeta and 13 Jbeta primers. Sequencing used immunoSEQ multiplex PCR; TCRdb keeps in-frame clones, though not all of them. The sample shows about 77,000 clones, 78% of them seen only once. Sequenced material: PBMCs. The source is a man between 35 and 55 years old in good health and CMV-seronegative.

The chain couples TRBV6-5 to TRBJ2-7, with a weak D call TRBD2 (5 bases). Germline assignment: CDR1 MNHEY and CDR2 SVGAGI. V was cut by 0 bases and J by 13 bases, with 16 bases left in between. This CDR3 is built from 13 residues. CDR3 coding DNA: TGTGCCAGCAGTTACTCGATCGGCCGGGGAGTATACTTC. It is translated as CASSYSIGRGVYF.

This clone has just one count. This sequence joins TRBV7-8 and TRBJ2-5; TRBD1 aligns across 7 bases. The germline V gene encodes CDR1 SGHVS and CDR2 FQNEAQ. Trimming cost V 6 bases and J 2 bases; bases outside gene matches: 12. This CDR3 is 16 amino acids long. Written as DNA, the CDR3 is TGTGCCAGCAGTCCGATCCCTGGGACAGTTCAAGAGACCCAGTACTTC. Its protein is CASSPIPGTVQETQYF. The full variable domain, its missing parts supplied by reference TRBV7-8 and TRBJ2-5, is GAGVSQSPRYKVAKRGQDVALRCDPISGHVSLFWYQQALGQGPEFLTYFQNEAQLDKSGLPSDRFFAERPEGSVSTLKIQRTQQEDSAVYLCASSPIPGTVQETQYFGPGTRLLVL.

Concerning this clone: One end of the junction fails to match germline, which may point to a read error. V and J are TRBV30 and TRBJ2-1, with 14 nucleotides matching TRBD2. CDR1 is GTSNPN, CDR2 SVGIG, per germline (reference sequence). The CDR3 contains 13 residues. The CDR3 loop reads CAGRLAGGAEQFF. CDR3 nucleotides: TGTGCCGGGAGACTAGCGGGAGGGGCTGAGCAGTTCTTC.

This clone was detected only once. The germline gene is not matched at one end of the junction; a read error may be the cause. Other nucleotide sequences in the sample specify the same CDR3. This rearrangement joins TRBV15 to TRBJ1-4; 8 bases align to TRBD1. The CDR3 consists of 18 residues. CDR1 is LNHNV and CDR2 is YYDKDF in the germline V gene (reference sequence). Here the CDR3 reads CATSRLGGQATTNEKLFF. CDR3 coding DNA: TGTGCCACCAGCAGGTTGGGGGGACAGGCGACAACTAATGAAAAGCTGTTTTTT.

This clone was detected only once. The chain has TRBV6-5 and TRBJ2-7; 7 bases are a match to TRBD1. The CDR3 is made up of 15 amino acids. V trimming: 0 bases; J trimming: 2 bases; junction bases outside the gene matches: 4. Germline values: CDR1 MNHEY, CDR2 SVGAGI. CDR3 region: CASSYSRQGAYEQYF. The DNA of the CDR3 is TGTGCCAGCAGTTACTCAAGGCAGGGGGCCTACGAGCAGTACTTC.

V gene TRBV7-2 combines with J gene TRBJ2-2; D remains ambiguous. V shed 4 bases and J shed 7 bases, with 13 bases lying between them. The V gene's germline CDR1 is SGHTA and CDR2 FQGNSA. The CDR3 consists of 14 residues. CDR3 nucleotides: TGTGCCAGCAGCTATTACTCCGGAGTCGGGGAGCTGTTTTTT. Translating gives CASSYYSGVGELFF.

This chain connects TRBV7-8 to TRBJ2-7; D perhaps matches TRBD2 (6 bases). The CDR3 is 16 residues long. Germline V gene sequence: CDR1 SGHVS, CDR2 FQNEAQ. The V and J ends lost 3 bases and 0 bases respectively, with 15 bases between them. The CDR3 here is CASSFFSGGLSYEQYF. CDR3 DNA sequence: TGTGCCAGCAGCTTTTTTAGCGGAGGACTCTCCTACGAGCAGTACTTC.

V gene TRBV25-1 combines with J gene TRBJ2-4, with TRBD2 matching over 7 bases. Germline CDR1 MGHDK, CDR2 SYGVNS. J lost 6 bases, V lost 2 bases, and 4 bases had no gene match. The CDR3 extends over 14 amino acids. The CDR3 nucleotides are TGTGCCAGCAGTGAAGAATCTAGCGGAAACATTCAGTACTTC. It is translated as CASSEESSGNIQYF.

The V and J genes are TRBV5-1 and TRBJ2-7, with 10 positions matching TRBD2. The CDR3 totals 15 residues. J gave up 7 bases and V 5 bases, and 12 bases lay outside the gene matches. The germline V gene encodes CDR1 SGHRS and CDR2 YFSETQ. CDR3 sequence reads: CASRAVAGGLGEQYF. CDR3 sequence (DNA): TGCGCCAGCAGAGCTGTAGCGGGAGGATTGGGTGAGCAGTACTTC.

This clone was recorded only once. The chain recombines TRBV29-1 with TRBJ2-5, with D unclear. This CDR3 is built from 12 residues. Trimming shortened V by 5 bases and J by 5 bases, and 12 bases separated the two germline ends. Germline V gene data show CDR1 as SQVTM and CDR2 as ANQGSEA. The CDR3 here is CSVSASFETQYF. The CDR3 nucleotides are TGCAGCGTTAGCGCCAGTTTTGAGACCCAGTACTTC.

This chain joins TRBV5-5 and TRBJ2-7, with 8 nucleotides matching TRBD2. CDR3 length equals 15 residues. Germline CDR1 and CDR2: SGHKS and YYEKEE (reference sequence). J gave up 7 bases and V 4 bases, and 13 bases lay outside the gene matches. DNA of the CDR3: TGTGCCAGCAGCCCCACGGACAGCGGGAGCCTTGAGCAGTACTTC. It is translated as CASSPTDSGSLEQYF.

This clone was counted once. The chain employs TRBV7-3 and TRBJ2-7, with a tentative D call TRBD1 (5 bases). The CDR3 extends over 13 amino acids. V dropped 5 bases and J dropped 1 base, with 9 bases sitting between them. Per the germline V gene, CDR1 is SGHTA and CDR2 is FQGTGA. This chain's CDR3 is CASSPRQSYEQYF. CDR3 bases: TGTGCCAGCAGCCCAAGACAGTCCTACGAGCAGTACTTC.

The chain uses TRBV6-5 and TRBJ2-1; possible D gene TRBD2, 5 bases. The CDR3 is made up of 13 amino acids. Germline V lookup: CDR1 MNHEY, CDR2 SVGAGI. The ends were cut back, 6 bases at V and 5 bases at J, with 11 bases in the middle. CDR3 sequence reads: CASSWTLNNEQFF. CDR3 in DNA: TGTGCCAGCAGCTGGACTCTTAACAATGAGCAGTTCTTC.

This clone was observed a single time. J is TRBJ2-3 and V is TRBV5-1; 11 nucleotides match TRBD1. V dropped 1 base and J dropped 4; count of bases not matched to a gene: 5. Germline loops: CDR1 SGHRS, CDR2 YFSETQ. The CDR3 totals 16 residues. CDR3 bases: TGCGCCAGCAGCTTGTCCCCGGGACAGGGGGCAGATACGCAGTATTTT. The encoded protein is CASSLSPGQGADTQYF.